This entry concerns a single T cell receptor (beta chain). What it recognizes is unknown. The template for TCR beta VDJ and CDR3 sequence profiling was genomic DNA. TCRdb itself ran the reads through MiXCR, one entry per CDR3 protein. The table includes roughly 180,000 distinct CDR3 sequences, approximately 48% detected once. The data are from a study of CD8+CD57+ T cells in acquired aplastic anemia. Overall study findings and caveats: With respect to CD8+ Simpson's diversity, patients and controls did not differ significantly. Over 25 CD8+ CDR3 sequences occurred in both the patients and the controls.

Previously, flow cytometry had revealed CD8+CD57+ cell expansion in the patients chosen for sequencing. All participating patients were living with severe acquired aplastic anemia. All patients were therapy-naive when blood was sampled. V shed 6 bases and J shed 2 bases, with 11 bases lying between them. The germline gives CDR1 LGHDT, CDR2 YNNKEL (reference sequence). The CDR3 spans 13 residues. The chain carries TRBV3-1 and TRBJ2-7; no firm D call. Sequenced material: sorted CD4+, CD8+, or CD8+CD57+ T cells (not recorded which) from PBMCs. This TCR was recovered from a human donor with aplastic anemia. CDR3: CASRPSGAYEQYF. The CDR3 DNA sequence: TGTGCCAGCAGACCTAGTGGGGCCTACGAGCAGTACTTC.